This TCR beta chain originates from a study of spatial heterogeneity in lung cancer. Whole-study context: Alpha-chain sequences were detected in numbers that were consistently lower than beta-chain sequences.

The time point: sample taken at primary tumor resection. Unsorted tumor, nontumor lung tissue or cryopreserved PBMC supplied the whole RNA. The study, taken as a whole, reports: Among blood samples, ubiquitous expanded tumor TCRs appeared more at resection than at follow-up.

Concerning this clonotype: Its antigen is unknown.

This CDR3 is built from 13 residues. V gave up 0 bases and J gave up 8 bases, with 10 bases separating them. Germline assignment: CDR1 SGHRS and CDR2 YFSETQ. From the 5' RACE reads, TCRdb called clonotypes with MiXCR, one entry per CDR3 protein. Here the sample spans 43,000 or so distinct CDR3 sequences, 6.8% being singletons. Specimen: PBMCs, collected at surgery. This sequence joins TRBV5-1 and TRBJ2-3; D not certain. This receptor was obtained from a female donor with early-stage non-small cell lung cancer. The CDR3 loop reads CASSLDDTRTQYF. CDR3 DNA sequence: TGCGCCAGCAGCTTGGACGATACGCGTACGCAGTATTTT.